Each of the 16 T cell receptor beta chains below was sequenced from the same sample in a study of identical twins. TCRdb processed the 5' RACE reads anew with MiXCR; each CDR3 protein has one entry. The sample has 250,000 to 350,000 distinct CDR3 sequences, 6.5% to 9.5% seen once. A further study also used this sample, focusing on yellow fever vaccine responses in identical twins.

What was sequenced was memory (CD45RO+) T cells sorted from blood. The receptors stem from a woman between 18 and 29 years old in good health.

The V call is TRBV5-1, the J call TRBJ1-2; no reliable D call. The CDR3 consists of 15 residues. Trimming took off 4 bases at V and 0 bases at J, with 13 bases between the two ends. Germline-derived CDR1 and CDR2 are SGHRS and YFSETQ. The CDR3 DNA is TGCGCCAGCAGCCTTGAGGCCGAAGCTAACTATGGCTACACCTTC. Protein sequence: CASSLEAEANYGYTF. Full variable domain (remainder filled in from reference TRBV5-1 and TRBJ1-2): KAGVTQTPRYLIKTRGQQVTLSCSPISGHRSVSWYQQTPGQGLQFLFEYFSETQRNKGNFPGRFSGRQFSNSRSEMNVSTLELGDSALYLCASSLEAEANYGYTFGSGTRLTVV.

CDR3 protein: CATRTGQGDTGELFF. CDR3 DNA sequence: TGTGCCACCAGGACGGGACAGGGTGACACCGGGGAGCTGTTTTTT. The chain is built from TRBV24-1 and TRBJ2-2; TRBD1 aligns across 9 bases. J lost 3 bases, V lost 7 bases, and 5 bases had no gene match. The length of the CDR3 is 15 residues. Germline loops: CDR1 KGHDR, CDR2 SFDVKD.

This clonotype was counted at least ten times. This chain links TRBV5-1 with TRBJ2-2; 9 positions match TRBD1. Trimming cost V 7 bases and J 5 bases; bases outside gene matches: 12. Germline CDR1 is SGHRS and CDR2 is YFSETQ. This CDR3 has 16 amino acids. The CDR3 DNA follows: TGCGCCAGCTCATCGGGGACAGGGTTCGGTACCGGGGAGCTGTTTTTT. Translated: CASSSGTGFGTGELFF.

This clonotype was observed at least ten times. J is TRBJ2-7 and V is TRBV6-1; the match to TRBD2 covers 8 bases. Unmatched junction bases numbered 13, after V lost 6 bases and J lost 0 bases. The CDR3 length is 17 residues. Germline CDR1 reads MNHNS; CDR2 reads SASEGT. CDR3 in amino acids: CASSPGLAGASSYEQYF. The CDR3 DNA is TGTGCCAGCAGCCCCGGTCTAGCGGGTGCTAGCTCCTACGAGCAGTACTTC.

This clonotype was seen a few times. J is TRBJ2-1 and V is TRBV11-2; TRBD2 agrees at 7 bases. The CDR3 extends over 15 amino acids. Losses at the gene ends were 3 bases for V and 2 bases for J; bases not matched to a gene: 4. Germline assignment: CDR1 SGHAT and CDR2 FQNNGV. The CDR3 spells CASSFQRGAYNEQFF. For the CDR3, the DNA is TGTGCCAGCAGCTTCCAGCGGGGAGCCTACAATGAGCAGTTCTTC.

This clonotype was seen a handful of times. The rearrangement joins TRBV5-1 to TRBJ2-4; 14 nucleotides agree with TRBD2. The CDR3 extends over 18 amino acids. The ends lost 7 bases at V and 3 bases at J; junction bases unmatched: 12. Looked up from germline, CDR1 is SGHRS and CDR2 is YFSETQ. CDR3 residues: CASVNGTSGRLGKNIQYF. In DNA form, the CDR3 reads TGCGCCAGCGTAAACGGGACTAGCGGGAGATTGGGCAAAAACATTCAGTACTTC.

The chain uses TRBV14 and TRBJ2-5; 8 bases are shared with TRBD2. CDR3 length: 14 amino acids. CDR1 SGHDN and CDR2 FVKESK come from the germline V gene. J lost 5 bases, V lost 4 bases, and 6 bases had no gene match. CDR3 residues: CASSRGLVGETQYF. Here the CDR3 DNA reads TGTGCCAGCAGCCGGGGACTAGTAGGGGAGACCCAGTACTTC.

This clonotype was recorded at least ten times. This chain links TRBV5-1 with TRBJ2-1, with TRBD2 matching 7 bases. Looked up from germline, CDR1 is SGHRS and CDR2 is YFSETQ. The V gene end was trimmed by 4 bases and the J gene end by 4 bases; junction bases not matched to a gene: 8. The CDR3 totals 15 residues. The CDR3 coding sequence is TGCGCCAGCAGCCACACTAGCGTCGGGTACAATGAGCAGTTCTTC. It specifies CASSHTSVGYNEQFF.

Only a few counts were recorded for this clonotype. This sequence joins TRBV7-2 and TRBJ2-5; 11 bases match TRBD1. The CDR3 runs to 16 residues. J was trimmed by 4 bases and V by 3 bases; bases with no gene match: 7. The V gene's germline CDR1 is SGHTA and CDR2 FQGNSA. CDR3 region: CASSFALGQGAETQYF. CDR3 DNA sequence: TGTGCCAGCAGCTTTGCCCTCGGACAGGGGGCAGAGACCCAGTACTTC.

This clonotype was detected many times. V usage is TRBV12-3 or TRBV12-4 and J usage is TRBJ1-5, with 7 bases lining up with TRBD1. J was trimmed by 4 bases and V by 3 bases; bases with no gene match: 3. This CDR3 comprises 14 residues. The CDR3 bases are TGTGCCAGCAGTTTGCAGACAGGGAATCAGCCCCAGCATTTT. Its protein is CASSLQTGNQPQHF.

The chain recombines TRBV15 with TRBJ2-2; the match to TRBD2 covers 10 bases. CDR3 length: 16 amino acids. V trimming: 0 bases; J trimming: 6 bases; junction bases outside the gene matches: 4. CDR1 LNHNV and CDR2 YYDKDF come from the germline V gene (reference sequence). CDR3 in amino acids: CATSRDPLAGSGELFF. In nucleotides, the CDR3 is TGTGCCACCAGCAGAGATCCACTAGCGGGATCCGGGGAGCTGTTTTTT.

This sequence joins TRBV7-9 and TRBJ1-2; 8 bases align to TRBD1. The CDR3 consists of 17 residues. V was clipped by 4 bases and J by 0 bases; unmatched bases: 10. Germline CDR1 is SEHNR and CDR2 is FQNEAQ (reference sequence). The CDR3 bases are TGTGCCAGCAGCTCAAACGGACAGGGCCAAGCTAACTATGGCTACACCTTC. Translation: CASSSNGQGQANYGYTF.

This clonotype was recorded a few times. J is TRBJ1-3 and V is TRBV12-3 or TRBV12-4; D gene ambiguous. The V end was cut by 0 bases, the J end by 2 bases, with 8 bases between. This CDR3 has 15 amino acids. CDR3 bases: TGTGCCAGCAGTTTAGCGTTGGCGACTGGAAACACCATATATTTT. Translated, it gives CASSLALATGNTIYF.

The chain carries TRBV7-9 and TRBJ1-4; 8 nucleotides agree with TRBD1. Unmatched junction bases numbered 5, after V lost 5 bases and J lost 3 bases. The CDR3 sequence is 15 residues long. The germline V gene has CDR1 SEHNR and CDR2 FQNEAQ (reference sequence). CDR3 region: CASSQGQGPNEKLFF. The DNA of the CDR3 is TGTGCCAGCAGCCAAGGACAGGGACCTAATGAAAAACTGTTTTTT.

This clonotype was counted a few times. The CDR3, as DNA: TGCGCCAGCAGCCAAGAGGGGCGGGGCGGGAGGATAAACAATGAGCAGTTCTTC. Amino acids: CASSQEGRGGRINNEQFF. This chain links TRBV4-1 with TRBJ2-1; TRBD2 aligns across 8 bases. Germline-derived CDR1 and CDR2 are MGHRA and YSYEKL. The CDR3 length is 18 residues. With 0 bases clipped from V and 5 bases from J, the junction kept 12 bases outside the gene matches.

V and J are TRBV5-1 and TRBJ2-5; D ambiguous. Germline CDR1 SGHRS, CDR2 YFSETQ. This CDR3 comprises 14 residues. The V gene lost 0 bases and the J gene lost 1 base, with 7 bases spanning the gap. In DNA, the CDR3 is TGCGCCAGCAGCTTGGAGAGACCCCAAGAGACCCAGTACTTC. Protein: CASSLERPQETQYF.